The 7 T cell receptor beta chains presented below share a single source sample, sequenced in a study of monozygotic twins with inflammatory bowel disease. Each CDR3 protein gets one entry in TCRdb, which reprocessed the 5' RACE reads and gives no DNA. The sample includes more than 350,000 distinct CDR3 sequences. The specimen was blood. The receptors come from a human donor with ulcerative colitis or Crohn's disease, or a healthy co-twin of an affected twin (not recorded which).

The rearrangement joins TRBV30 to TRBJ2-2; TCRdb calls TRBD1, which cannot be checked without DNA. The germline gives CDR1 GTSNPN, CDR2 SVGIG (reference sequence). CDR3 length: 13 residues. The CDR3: CASEAGGSGELFF.

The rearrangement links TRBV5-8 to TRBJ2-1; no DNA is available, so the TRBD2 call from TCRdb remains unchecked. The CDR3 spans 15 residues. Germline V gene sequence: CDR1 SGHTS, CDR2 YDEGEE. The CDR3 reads CASSVSGRSYNEQFF. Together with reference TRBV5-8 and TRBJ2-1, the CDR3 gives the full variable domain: EAGVTQSPTHLIKTRGQQATLRCSPISGHTSVYWYQQALGLGLQFLLWYDEGEERNRGNFPPRFSGRQFPNYSSELNVNALELEDSALYLCASSVSGRSYNEQFFGPGTRLTVL.

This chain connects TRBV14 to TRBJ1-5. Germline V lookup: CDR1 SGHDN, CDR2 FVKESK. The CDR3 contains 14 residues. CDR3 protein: CASSRRSGDEPQHF.

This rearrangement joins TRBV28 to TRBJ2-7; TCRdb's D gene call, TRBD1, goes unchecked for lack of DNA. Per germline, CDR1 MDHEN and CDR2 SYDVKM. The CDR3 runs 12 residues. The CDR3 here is CATRDSTYEQYF.

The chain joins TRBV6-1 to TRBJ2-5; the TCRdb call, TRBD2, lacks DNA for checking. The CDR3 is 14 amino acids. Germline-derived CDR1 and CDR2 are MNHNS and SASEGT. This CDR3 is CASRSSGDQETQYF.

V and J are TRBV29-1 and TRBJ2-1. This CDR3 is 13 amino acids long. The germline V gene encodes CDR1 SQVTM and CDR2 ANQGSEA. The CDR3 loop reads CSVETPSYNEQFF.

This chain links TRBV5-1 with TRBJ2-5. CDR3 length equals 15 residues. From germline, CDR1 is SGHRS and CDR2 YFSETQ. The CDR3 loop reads CASSLGGPVQETQYF.